This T cell receptor beta chain derives from a study of T cells in Graves' hyperthyroidism and ophthalmopathy. TCR beta CDR3 sequences were amplified from RNA transcripts. An initial round of RT-PCR targeting the TCR CDR3 relied on the HTBI primer set. TCRdb fed the multiplex PCR reads into MiXCR, producing one record per CDR3 protein. The sample has hundreds of thousands of distinct CDR3 sequences, approximately 44% seen once. General study points: Ophthalmopathy, which appeared later, was predicted by the model a median approximately 6 months before onset.

This clonotype came up once. The antigen is undetermined. Graves' hyperthyroidism was deemed stable given no ophthalmopathy progression within 18 months. Hyperthyroidism was newly diagnosed in patients aged 18 to 65 (duration under 2 months). Clinical symptoms, serum thyroxine and TRAb, thyroid ultrasound and orbital computed tomography were used for the diagnoses. This receptor was identified in a woman under 30 with Graves' hyperthyroidism. Sequencing input: peripheral blood or thyroid tissue (not recorded which).

CDR3 protein: CASSGGRGTEQYF. The DNA for the CDR3 is TGTGCCAGCAGTGGTGGTAGGGGGACCGAGCAGTACTTC. The V call is TRBV2, the J call TRBJ2-7; a weak D match, TRBD1 (6 bases). Deletions cut 4 bases from V and 6 bases from J, with 13 bases between. Germline assignment: CDR1 SNHLY and CDR2 FYNNEI. This CDR3 spans 13 amino acids.